The clone carrying this T cell receptor (beta chain) occurred once. The data belong to a study of CD8 T cells in Susac syndrome. The overall study: Blood was drawn from Susac syndrome patients while they were therapy-naive, on corticosteroids, or on intravenous immunoglobulin alone.

The RNA input was roughly 0.45 to 1 ug, and it was reverse transcribed with random hexamers. By means of immunoSEQ multiplex PCR, TCR beta CDR3 spanning 54 Vbeta and 13 Jbeta underwent amplification. Using its own MiXCR run on the immunoSEQ multiplex PCR reads, TCRdb lists one record per CDR3 protein. The sample has 240,000 or so distinct CDR3 sequences, approximately 95% seen once. Germline values: CDR1 KGHSH, CDR2 LQKENI. This CDR3 has 13 amino acids. V dropped 6 bases and J dropped 9; count of bases not matched to a gene: 9. TEMRA cells were enriched by FACS, and CD4+ and CD8+ T cells were negatively isolated.

The sequence was collected from a human donor with Susac syndrome. The V and J genes are TRBV18 and TRBJ1-2; 8 bases fit TRBD1. Sequencing was carried out using CD4+ T cells from PBMCs. CDR3 loop: CASSRTGKLRYTF. The CDR3 DNA reads as TGTGCCAGCTCGCGGACAGGGAAGCTTCGCTACACCTTC.